This entry concerns a single T cell receptor beta chain. These data are taken from a study of blood T cell repertoires in COVID-19. As for the study in general: Sources were T cells, B-cell-depleted T cells, or PBMCs; the material itself was cDNA or gDNA.

This table comes from immunoSEQ multiplex PCR, and its TCRdb copy is limited to in-frame clones, with some not included. Here the sample spans tens of thousands of clones, 65% to 90% being singletons. There are 16 residues in the CDR3. Germline CDR1 SGHRS, CDR2 YFSETQ. V lost 4 bases and J lost 5; bases outside the gene matches: 10. The sequencing input was peripheral blood. The chain carries TRBV5-1 and TRBJ1-1; 11 bases align to TRBD1. This receptor was taken from a woman in her forties or fifties with acute or convalescent COVID-19. The CDR3 spells CASSDSDRGQRTEAFF. The CDR3 nucleotides are TGCGCCAGCAGCGATTCGGACAGGGGGCAACGGACTGAAGCTTTCTTT.